This T cell receptor (beta chain) is drawn from a study of cytomegalovirus exposure and HLA in healthy donors. The primer mix had 60 Vbeta and 13 Jbeta primers. Assay: immunoSEQ multiplex PCR; the TCRdb copy retains only in-frame clones and omits some. The profile covers about 180,000 clones, with roughly 80% appearing a single time and more than 1.5% taken by the ten largest. The CDR3 is 17 residues long. Trimming cost V 0 bases and J 4 bases, with 15 bases left between them. Germline V lookup: CDR1 SGHNT, CDR2 YENEEA. Sequenced: PBMCs. The clonotype was recovered from a man aged 35-49 years in good health and CMV-seronegative. The V call is TRBV11-3, the J call TRBJ2-2; the D gene is possibly TRBD2 (5 bases). The CDR3 loop is CASSLDRGGRFTGELFF. The CDR3 nucleotides are TGTGCCAGCAGCTTAGATCGTGGCGGGCGATTCACCGGGGAGCTGTTTTTT.